This T cell receptor beta chain was identified during a study of shared clonotypes between healthy human individuals. The overall study: Each donor's CD8 memory used one plate, CD8 naive two, each CD4 subset three.

The CDR3 runs 14 residues. V was pared by 3 bases and J by 9 bases, with 15 bases between. The germline V gene encodes CDR1 MGHRA and CDR2 YSYEKL. An assay was performed, and its level was deep. TCRdb's copy holds only in-frame clones and misses some; the assay was immunoSEQ multiplex PCR. The table records 800,000 or so clones, 95% to 97% of them present only once. Naivety among CD8 cells was defined by CD45RO negativity and positive CCR7 selection, thereby excluding terminally differentiated effector memory CD45RA+ cells. Sequenced material: naive CD8+ T cells sorted from blood. The chain couples TRBV4-1 to TRBJ2-1; a possible D gene is TRBD2 (6 bases). The source of this sequence is a man aged 25-45 years in good health. The CDR3 DNA follows: TGCGCCAGCAGCCATAGGGACTCCGGCGTTGAGCAGTTCTTC. This sequence encodes CASSHRDSGVEQFF.